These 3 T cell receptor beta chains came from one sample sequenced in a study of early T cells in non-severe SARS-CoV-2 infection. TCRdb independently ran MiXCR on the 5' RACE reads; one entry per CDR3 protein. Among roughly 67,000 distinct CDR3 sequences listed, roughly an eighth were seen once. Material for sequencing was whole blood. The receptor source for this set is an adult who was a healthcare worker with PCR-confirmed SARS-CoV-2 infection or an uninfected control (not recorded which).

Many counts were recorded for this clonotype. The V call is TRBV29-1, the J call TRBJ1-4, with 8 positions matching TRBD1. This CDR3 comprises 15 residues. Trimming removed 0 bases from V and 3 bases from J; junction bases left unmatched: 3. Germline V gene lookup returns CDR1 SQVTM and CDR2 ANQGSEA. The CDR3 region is CSVEDGQGANEKLFF. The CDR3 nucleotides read TGCAGCGTTGAAGATGGACAGGGAGCTAATGAAAAACTGTTTTTT.

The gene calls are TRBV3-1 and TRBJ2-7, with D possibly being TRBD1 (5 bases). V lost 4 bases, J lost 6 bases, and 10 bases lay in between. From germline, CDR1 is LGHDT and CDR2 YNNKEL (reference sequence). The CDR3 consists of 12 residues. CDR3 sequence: CASSPREREQYF. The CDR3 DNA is TGTGCCAGCAGCCCCAGGGAACGCGAGCAGTACTTC.

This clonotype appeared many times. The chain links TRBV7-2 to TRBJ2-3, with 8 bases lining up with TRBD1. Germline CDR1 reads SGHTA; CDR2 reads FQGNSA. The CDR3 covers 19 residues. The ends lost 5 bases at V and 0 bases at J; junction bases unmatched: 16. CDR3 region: CASSLPTGTGTTSTDTQYF. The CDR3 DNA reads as TGTGCCAGCAGCCTCCCCACCGGGACAGGCACAACGAGCACAGATACGCAGTATTTT.